Presented here are 26 T cell receptor beta chains from one specimen sequenced in a study of CD8+ T cells in alopecia areata. As to treatment: oral pan-JAK inhibitor, 5-10 mg twice daily. As the sequencing template, cDNA was produced by extracting RNA and reverse transcribing it. TCRdb's table, derived via immunoSEQ multiplex PCR, lists solely in-frame clones and lacks some. The sample shows 75,000 to 85,000 clones, roughly 70% of them seen only once. Sequenced material: CD8+ T cells sorted from blood, taken at week 24, from a patient treated with tofacitinib. These receptors were taken from a human donor with alopecia areata.

This chain links TRBV28 with TRBJ1-2; 7 bases match TRBD1. The J segment lost 8 bases and the V segment lost 2 bases, leaving 11 bases of the junction unmatched. Per germline, CDR1 MDHEN and CDR2 SYDVKM. The CDR3 covers 15 residues. The CDR3 DNA follows: TGTGCCAGCAGTTTACGGGACAGTCACCTTTACGGCTACACCTTC. Translated, it gives CASSLRDSHLYGYTF.

The J gene is TRBJ2-7, the V gene TRBV30; 11 nucleotides line up with TRBD2. Germline loops: CDR1 GTSNPN, CDR2 SVGIG (reference sequence). The CDR3 is 13 amino acids. Trimming removed 8 bases from V and 6 bases from J; junction bases left unmatched: 9. The CDR3 is CAGSIAGGPEQYF. The CDR3, as DNA: TGTGCCGGTTCAATAGCGGGAGGGCCCGAGCAGTACTTC.

This chain connects TRBV19 to TRBJ1-2; D is ambiguous. V dropped 3 bases and J dropped 2 bases, with 7 bases sitting between them. Germline V gene lookup returns CDR1 LNHDA and CDR2 SQIVND (reference sequence). The CDR3 contains 13 residues. DNA for the CDR3: TGTGCCAGTAGTATTATGGAAAACTATGGCTACACCTTC. As protein: CASSIMENYGYTF.

The chain is built from TRBV28 and TRBJ2-3, with TRBD2 matching 10 bases. CDR3 size: 16 residues. Germline assignment: CDR1 MDHEN and CDR2 SYDVKM. The trim removed 2 bases at V and 4 bases at J, leaving 6 bases unmatched. CDR3 protein: CASSLVRLAGADTQYF. The CDR3 DNA reads TGTGCCAGCAGTTTAGTTCGGCTAGCGGGAGCAGATACGCAGTATTTT.

The genes are TRBV29-1 and TRBJ1-2; 10 bases align to TRBD1. The germline V gene encodes CDR1 SQVTM and CDR2 ANQGSEA. The CDR3 spans 14 residues. Germline trimming cut 2 bases from V and 5 bases from J; bases unmatched to any gene: 5. The CDR3 sequence is CSVESRTGGYGYTF. In DNA, the CDR3 is TGCAGCGTTGAATCTCGGACAGGGGGATATGGCTACACCTTC.

The V and J genes are TRBV4-1 and TRBJ1-4, with 7 nucleotides matching TRBD1. The CDR3 is 14 residues long. V trimming: 4 bases; J trimming: 11 bases; junction bases outside the gene matches: 10. Germline lookup yields CDR1 MGHRA and CDR2 YSYEKL. The CDR3 nucleotides read TGCGCCAGCAGCCCCCCTACAGGGGTGGAGAAACTGTTTTTT. It codes for CASSPPTGVEKLFF.

The genes are TRBV7-2 and TRBJ2-1, with D hard to call. Trimming removed 1 base from V and 4 bases from J, with 8 bases in between. This CDR3 spans 14 amino acids. Germline V gene data show CDR1 as SGHTA and CDR2 as FQGNSA. CDR3 region: CASSLVAEYNEQFF. Written as DNA, the CDR3 is TGTGCCAGCAGCTTAGTGGCAGAGTACAATGAGCAGTTCTTC.

The chain has TRBV27 and TRBJ1-1; no firm D call. The V end was cut by 5 bases, the J end by 3 bases, with 22 bases between. The CDR3 runs to 17 residues. Germline V CDR1 and CDR2: MNHEY, SMNVEV (reference sequence). CDR3 sequence (DNA): TGTGCCAGCAGTCCCCGCACCGTATTAGGGAGGGACACTGAAGCTTTCTTT. This sequence encodes CASSPRTVLGRDTEAFF.

The chain recombines TRBV5-1 with TRBJ2-1; 11 bases match TRBD2. The CDR3 covers 14 residues. Trimming took 4 bases from V and 7 from J; bases not matched to a gene: 4. Germline lookup yields CDR1 SGHRS and CDR2 YFSETQ. For the CDR3, the DNA is TGCGCCAGCAGCGCGGGACTAGCGGTAAATGAGCAGTTCTTC. It translates to CASSAGLAVNEQFF.

The chain joins TRBV19 to TRBJ2-3; 7 bases map to TRBD1. Germline V lookup: CDR1 LNHDA, CDR2 SQIVND (reference sequence). This CDR3 comprises 12 residues. J was trimmed by 9 bases and V by 5 bases; bases with no gene match: 5. CDR3 sequence (DNA): TGTGCCAGTAGTCCCACAGGGGAAACGCAGTATTTT. Protein: CASSPTGETQYF.

The chain couples TRBV25-1 to TRBJ1-4, with TRBD1 identical over 9 bases. The V segment lost 1 base and the J segment 3 bases; nucleotides outside the gene matches: 3. The CDR3 is 16 residues long. The germline V gene encodes CDR1 MGHDK and CDR2 SYGVNS. In DNA form, the CDR3 reads TGTGCCAGCAGTGAATCCCGGACAGGGGCTAATGAAAAACTGTTTTTT. Amino acid sequence: CASSESRTGANEKLFF.

This chain links TRBV27 with TRBJ1-5, with TRBD1 identical over 9 bases. The CDR3 length is 16 residues. The germline gives CDR1 MNHEY, CDR2 SMNVEV (reference sequence). Trimming at V came to 5 bases and at J to 0 bases, leaving 5 bases not matched to a gene. The CDR3 loop reads CASSATGGHSNQPQHF. DNA for the CDR3: TGTGCCAGCAGTGCGACAGGGGGTCATAGCAATCAGCCCCAGCATTTT.

This clone was recorded a few times. V usage is TRBV29-1 and J usage is TRBJ1-1; TRBD1 aligns across 7 bases. Germline V gene sequence: CDR1 SQVTM, CDR2 ANQGSEA. The CDR3 consists of 14 residues. The trim removed 6 bases at V and 0 bases at J, leaving 7 bases unmatched. CDR3 region: CSVWDSQVNTEAFF. The CDR3 DNA follows: TGCAGCGTGTGGGACAGTCAAGTGAACACTGAAGCTTTCTTT.

This clone came up a few times. The chain employs TRBV29-1 and TRBJ2-3; TRBD1 or TRBD2 may be the D gene (7 bases each). The CDR3 spans 12 residues. Germline V CDR1 and CDR2: SQVTM, ANQGSEA. Deletions cut 7 bases from V and 6 bases from J, with 14 bases between. The CDR3, as DNA: TGCAGCGCAAGACAGGGAGGGGATACGCAGTATTTT. It is translated as CSARQGGDTQYF.

The gene calls are TRBV10-3 and TRBJ1-1; a possible D gene is TRBD1 (6 bases). Germline lookup yields CDR1 ENHRY and CDR2 SYGVKD. The CDR3 has 15 residues. V was cut by 2 bases and J by 5 bases, with 15 bases left in between. In nucleotides, the CDR3 is TGTGCCATCAGTGAGAAGGGGGGCGGGTTGACTGAAGCTTTCTTT. Encoded protein: CAISEKGGGLTEAFF.

The genes are TRBV9 and TRBJ2-2, with 10 bases identical to TRBD1. The germline V gene encodes CDR1 SGDLS and CDR2 YYNGEE. Trimming removed 7 bases from V and 0 bases from J; junction bases left unmatched: 0. The CDR3 covers 14 residues. The CDR3 bases are TGTGCCAGCGGACAGGGGGCGAACACCGGGGAGCTGTTTTTT. The encoded protein is CASGQGANTGELFF.

The chain is built from TRBV28 and TRBJ2-3; 7 bases are shared with TRBD1. CDR1 MDHEN and CDR2 SYDVKM come from the germline V gene. Losses at the gene ends were 7 bases for V and 2 bases for J; bases not matched to a gene: 12. This CDR3 is built from 16 residues. The CDR3 DNA sequence: TGTGCCAGCACGACCACCCGGGACAGTTTCACAGATACGCAGTATTTT. As protein: CASTTTRDSFTDTQYF. The variable domain in full, with the rest retrieved from reference TRBV28 and TRBJ2-3, is DVKVTQSSRYLVKRTGEKVFLECVQDMDHENMFWYRQDPGLGLRLIYFSYDVKMKEKGDIPEGYSVSREKKERFSLILESASTNQTSMYLCASTTTRDSFTDTQYFGPGTRLTVL.

V and J are TRBV2 and TRBJ1-2; D ambiguous. This CDR3 comprises 12 residues. The V gene's germline CDR1 is SNHLY and CDR2 FYNNEI. Trimming took off 6 bases at V and 3 bases at J, with 8 bases between the two ends. The DNA of the CDR3 is TGTGCCAGCAGCAGGACGTACTATGGCTACACCTTC. It encodes CASSRTYYGYTF.

The V gene is TRBV4-2, the J gene TRBJ1-2, with D unresolved. Trimming took 1 base from V and 7 from J, leaving 13 bases between them. This CDR3 spans 14 amino acids. Germline V gene sequence: CDR1 LGHNA, CDR2 YNFKEQ. This chain's CDR3 is CASSQGLTGSGYTF. DNA of the CDR3: TGTGCCAGCAGCCAAGGTCTTACGGGATCTGGCTACACCTTC.

This clone was found a few times. This chain uses TRBV6-5 with TRBJ2-7; 7 nucleotides align to TRBD2. The V and J ends lost 6 bases and 5 bases, in that order; junction bases with no gene match: 13. The V gene's germline CDR1 is MNHEY and CDR2 SVGAGI. The CDR3 length is 15 residues. CDR3 DNA: TGTGCCAGCAGCAATAAGGGGCGGGGGTCCGACGAGCAGTACTTC. Protein sequence: CASSNKGRGSDEQYF.

The chain combines TRBV5-5 with TRBJ2-1, with TRBD2 identical over 8 bases. Germline CDR1 SGHKS, CDR2 YYEKEE (reference sequence). Unmatched junction bases numbered 1, after V lost 2 bases and J lost 6 bases. The CDR3 covers 13 residues. The CDR3 DNA reads TGTGCCAGCAGCTTCGCGGGGGGCAATGAGCAGTTCTTC. The encoded protein is CASSFAGGNEQFF.

This clone was detected a few times. The V call is TRBV15, the J call TRBJ1-1; weak D call: TRBD1 (5 bases). From germline, CDR1 is LNHNV and CDR2 YYDKDF (reference sequence). The length of the CDR3 is 13 residues. The germline V and J ends were trimmed by 5 bases and 1 base, with 8 bases remaining between them. CDR3 bases: TGTGCCACCAGCCTTGACAGGAACACTGAAGCTTTCTTT. It codes for CATSLDRNTEAFF.

J is TRBJ2-6 and V is TRBV11-2; tentatively, D is TRBD1 (5 bases). Germline-derived CDR1 and CDR2 are SGHAT and FQNNGV. CDR3 length: 16 residues. V gave up 5 bases and J gave up 2 bases, with 13 bases separating them. The CDR3 reads CASSLDSRAGANVLTF. CDR3 nucleotides: TGTGCCAGCAGCCTTGACTCCAGGGCTGGGGCCAACGTCCTGACTTTC. The full variable domain, rest sourced from reference TRBV11-2 and TRBJ2-6, is EAGVAQSPRYKIIEKRQSVAFWCNPISGHATLYWYQQILGQGPKLLIQFQNNGVVDDSQLPKDRFSAERLKGVDSTLKIQPAKLEDSAVYLCASSLDSRAGANVLTFGAGSRLTVL.

CDR3 region: CASSPVQETGLAEAFF. CDR3 nucleotides: TGCGCCAGCAGCCCGGTTCAAGAGACAGGGCTCGCTGAAGCTTTCTTT. The rearrangement uses TRBV5-1 and TRBJ1-1; 7 bases are shared with TRBD1. Germline-derived CDR1 and CDR2 are SGHRS and YFSETQ. This CDR3 contains 16 residues. V was pared by 4 bases and J by 6 bases, with 15 bases of the junction left unmatched.

For the CDR3, the DNA is TGCAGCGTTGAAAGCGGGACAGGGGGCGCCGAGCAGTACTTC. Protein: CSVESGTGGAEQYF. The genes are TRBV29-1 and TRBJ2-7; TRBD1 aligns across 12 bases. This CDR3 comprises 14 residues. In germline, CDR1 is SQVTM, CDR2 ANQGSEA. With V trimmed by 2 bases and J by 6 bases, 5 bases remained unmatched.

The chain employs TRBV13 and TRBJ2-4; D possibly uses TRBD1 or TRBD2 (5 bases each). The CDR3 runs to 17 residues. CDR1 is PRHDT and CDR2 is FYEKMQ in the germline V gene (reference sequence). Trimming took 0 bases from V and 0 from J, leaving 12 bases between them. CDR3 sequence: CASSLGFGDEAKNIQYF. In nucleotides, the CDR3 is TGTGCCAGCAGCTTAGGCTTTGGGGACGAAGCCAAAAACATTCAGTACTTC.